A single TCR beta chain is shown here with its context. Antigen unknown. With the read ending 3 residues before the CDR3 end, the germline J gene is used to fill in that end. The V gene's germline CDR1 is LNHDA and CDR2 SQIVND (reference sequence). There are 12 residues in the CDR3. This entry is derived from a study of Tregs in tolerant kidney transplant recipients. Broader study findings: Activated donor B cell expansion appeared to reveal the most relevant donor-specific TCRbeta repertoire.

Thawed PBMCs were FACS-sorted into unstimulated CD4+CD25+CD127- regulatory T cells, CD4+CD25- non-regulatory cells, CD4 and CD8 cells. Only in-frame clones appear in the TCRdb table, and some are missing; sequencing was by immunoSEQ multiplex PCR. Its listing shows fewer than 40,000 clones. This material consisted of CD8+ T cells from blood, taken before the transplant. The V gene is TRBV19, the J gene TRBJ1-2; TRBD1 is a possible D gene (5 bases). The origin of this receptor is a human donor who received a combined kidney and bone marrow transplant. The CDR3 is CASEGLSSSYTF. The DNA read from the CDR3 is TGTGCCAGCGAGGGGTTATCAAGTAGC.